The 22 T cell receptor beta chains below were found in one sample sequenced in a study of T-cell memory formation after mild COVID-19. Each CDR3 protein gets one entry after TCRdb re-called the 5' RACE reads with MiXCR. The repertoire holds under 550,000 distinct CDR3 sequences, with 18% as singletons. Sequenced input: PBMCs or a T cell subset sorted from them (not recorded which). Every receptor here comes from an adult woman who had mild COVID-19 (a few samples of this study predate the infection). Cell type and time point are not known.

The V and J genes are TRBV24-1 and TRBJ2-1; D might be TRBD2 (5 bases). Germline V CDR1 and CDR2: KGHDR, SFDVKD. The length of the CDR3 is 12 residues. Trimming removed 9 bases from V and 13 bases from J, with 18 bases in between. This chain's CDR3 is CATGSASAPQFF. DNA of the CDR3: TGTGCCACCGGGAGCGCGTCTGCCCCACAGTTCTTC.

There are many counts of this clonotype. V and J are TRBV7-9 and TRBJ2-7; TRBD1 is a possible D gene (6 bases). The germline V and J ends were trimmed by 2 bases and 4 bases, with 18 bases remaining between them. CDR1 and CDR2 (germline): SEHNR, FQNEAQ (reference sequence). The CDR3 has 16 amino acids. The CDR3 sequence: CASSLLQGRSGYEQYF. The CDR3 bases are TGTGCCAGCAGCTTATTGCAGGGGCGTTCGGGATACGAGCAGTACTTC.

A single count supports this clonotype. This chain links TRBV27 with TRBJ2-3; 12 positions agree with TRBD2. There are 18 residues in the CDR3. CDR1 is MNHEY and CDR2 is SMNVEV in the germline V gene (reference sequence). V lost 4 bases to trimming and J lost 7 bases; unmatched junction nucleotides: 15. The CDR3 is CASSSSVGLAGGGYTQYF. DNA of the CDR3: TGTGCCAGCAGTTCGTCCGTCGGGCTAGCGGGGGGGGGTTATACGCAGTATTTT.

This clonotype was detected ten times or more. J is TRBJ1-1 and V is TRBV11-2, with 9 positions matching TRBD1. Germline lookup yields CDR1 SGHAT and CDR2 FQNNGV. The CDR3 is made up of 16 amino acids. The junction had 6 bases not matched to a gene; V was cut back by 0 bases and J by 4 bases. The CDR3 reads CASSLDMDRGLTEAFF. The CDR3 DNA follows: TGTGCCAGCAGCTTAGACATGGACAGGGGACTCACTGAAGCTTTCTTT.

The DNA for the CDR3 is TGTGCCTGGAGTGTCCCGGGATCCTCTGGAAACACCATATATTTT. Translated: CAWSVPGSSGNTIYF. The chain has TRBV30 and TRBJ1-3; D is unclear. CDR3 length: 15 amino acids. Trimming stripped 0 bases from V and 0 bases from J, with 9 bases between. CDR1 is GTSNPN, CDR2 SVGIG, per germline (reference sequence). Supplemented by reference TRBV30 and TRBJ1-3, the full variable domain reads SQTIHQWPATLVQPVGSPLSLECTVEGTSNPNLYWYRQAAGRGLQLLFYSVGIGQISSEVPQNLSASRPQDRQFILSSKKLLLSDSGFYLCAWSVPGSSGNTIYFGEGSWLTVV.

This clonotype has only a few counts. This sequence joins TRBV7-3 and TRBJ1-1; 7 nucleotides match TRBD1. Germline V gene lookup returns CDR1 SGHTA and CDR2 FQGTGA. This CDR3 has 12 amino acids. Losses at the gene ends were 5 bases for V and 5 bases for J; bases not matched to a gene: 2. The CDR3 DNA follows: TGTGCCAGCAGCCAGGGGGTTACTGAAGCTTTCTTT. Protein: CASSQGVTEAFF.

The V call is TRBV29-1, the J call TRBJ1-3, with 10 bases lining up with TRBD1. Germline CDR1 SQVTM, CDR2 ANQGSEA. V lost 3 bases to trimming and J lost 2 bases; unmatched junction nucleotides: 4. The CDR3 runs to 15 residues. CDR3 nucleotide sequence: TGCAGCGTTGAGATGGACAGGGGGACTGGAAACACCATATATTTT. This encodes CSVEMDRGTGNTIYF.

This clonotype was counted a few times. The CDR3: CASSLTFTQTGAGGYTF. In nucleotides, the CDR3 is TGTGCCAGCAGCTTAACTTTCACCCAGACAGGAGCTGGAGGCTACACCTTC. This rearrangement joins TRBV7-2 to TRBJ1-2, with TRBD1 as a possible D gene (6 bases). V lost 2 bases, J lost 8 bases, and 24 bases lay in between. Germline-derived CDR1 and CDR2 are SGHTA and FQGNSA. The CDR3 sequence is 17 residues long.

This clonotype occurred a few times. The chain links TRBV12-3 or TRBV12-4 to TRBJ2-1; D not resolved. Trimming cost V 2 bases and J 7 bases, with 12 bases left between them. The CDR3 runs 14 residues. CDR3 bases: TGTGCCAGCAGTTTAATGCTAGGCTCAAATGAGCAGTTCTTC. This gives the protein CASSLMLGSNEQFF.

V gene TRBV12-3 or TRBV12-4 combines with J gene TRBJ1-2, with a tentative D call TRBD1 (6 bases). The CDR3 is made up of 14 amino acids. Trimming cost V 5 bases and J 4 bases, with 14 bases left between them. The CDR3 sequence: CASSLRTESYGYTF. For the CDR3, the DNA is TGTGCCAGCAGTCTCCGGACAGAAAGCTATGGCTACACCTTC.

This clonotype was seen a handful of times. This rearrangement joins TRBV6-5 to TRBJ1-5, with 10 positions matching TRBD1. V shed 6 bases and J 11 bases; nucleotides not matched to a gene: 7. This CDR3 is 13 amino acids long. Germline V gene sequence: CDR1 MNHEY, CDR2 SVGAGI. The CDR3 reads CASSPGQGVAQHF. CDR3 DNA sequence: TGTGCCAGCAGCCCAGGACAGGGGGTGGCCCAGCATTTT.

This clonotype occurred a few times. This CDR3 reads CASSLVGGRGKRVQYF. The CDR3 DNA is TGTGCCAGCAGCTTGGTGGGTGGCAGGGGAAAACGGGTTCAGTACTTC. The chain uses TRBV5-4 and TRBJ2-4; D might be TRBD1 (6 bases). In germline, CDR1 is SGHNT, CDR2 YYREEE (reference sequence). The length of the CDR3 is 16 residues. Trimming left V 0 bases short and J 11 bases short, with 21 bases between. The variable domain in full, with the rest retrieved from reference TRBV5-4 and TRBJ2-4, is ETGVTQSPTHLIKTRGQQVTLRCSSQSGHNTVSWYQQALGQGPQFIFQYYREEENGRGNFPPRFSGLQFPNYSSELNVNALELDDSALYLCASSLVGGRGKRVQYFGAGTRLSVL.

This chain uses TRBV6-6 with TRBJ2-3; D uncertain. Germline CDR1 MNHNY, CDR2 SVGAGI (reference sequence). Trimming removed 2 bases from V and 0 bases from J, with 6 bases in between. This CDR3 contains 14 residues. The CDR3 spells CASSYVQSTDTQYF. The CDR3 DNA reads as TGTGCCAGCAGTTACGTACAGAGCACAGATACGCAGTATTTT.

There are a few counts of this clonotype. V and J are TRBV20-1 and TRBJ1-2; D remains ambiguous. The length of the CDR3 is 12 residues. Trimming removed 3 bases from V and 0 bases from J, with 5 bases in between. Germline values: CDR1 DFQATT, CDR2 SNEGSKA (reference sequence). The CDR3 loop is CSASLANYGYTF. The CDR3 DNA reads TGCAGTGCTAGTTTGGCTAACTATGGCTACACCTTC.

J is TRBJ2-7 and V is TRBV14; the D is unclear. Germline values: CDR1 SGHDN, CDR2 FVKESK. Trimming shortened V by 5 bases and J by 4 bases, and 12 bases separated the two germline ends. The CDR3 contains 13 residues. CDR3 protein: CASSEIVGYEQYF. DNA for the CDR3: TGTGCCAGCAGCGAGATCGTCGGATACGAGCAGTACTTC.

This clonotype turned up a few times. The genes are TRBV12-3 or TRBV12-4 and TRBJ1-2, with a possible D match to TRBD1 (6 bases). The CDR3 sequence is 16 residues long. V shed 1 base and J shed 4 bases, with 16 bases lying between them. The CDR3 spells CASSLEVEGVGYGYTF. The CDR3 DNA reads as TGTGCCAGCAGTTTAGAGGTGGAGGGGGTAGGCTATGGCTACACCTTC.

This clonotype was seen more than once but under ten times. V gene TRBV2 combines with J gene TRBJ2-1; D is ambiguous. CDR1 is SNHLY, CDR2 FYNNEI, per germline. The CDR3 sequence is 15 residues long. V lost 0 bases, J lost 4 bases, and 10 bases lay in between. In nucleotides, the CDR3 is TGTGCCAGCAGTGAAGCGCTCGTGGAGTACAATGAGCAGTTCTTC. This encodes CASSEALVEYNEQFF. The variable domain in full, with the rest retrieved from reference TRBV2 and TRBJ2-1, is EPEVTQTPSHQVTQMGQEVILRCVPISNHLYFYWYRQILGQKVEFLVSFYNNEISEKSEIFDDQFSVERPDGSNFTLKIRSTKLEDSAMYFCASSEALVEYNEQFFGPGTRLTVL.

This clonotype was seen many times. The chain combines TRBV4-1 with TRBJ2-1; no reliable D call. The CDR3 spans 12 residues. CDR1 and CDR2 from the germline V gene are MGHRA and YSYEKL. V was trimmed by 3 bases and J by 9 bases, leaving 9 bases between them. CDR3 in DNA: TGCGCCAGCAGCCAGACTGGTGGTGAGCAGTTCTTC. Protein sequence: CASSQTGGEQFF.

The chain carries TRBV7-8 and TRBJ1-5; 8 positions match TRBD1. V lost 5 bases to trimming and J lost 0 bases; unmatched junction nucleotides: 12. Per the germline V gene, CDR1 is SGHVS and CDR2 is FQNEAQ. The CDR3 loop spans 18 amino acids. The CDR3, as DNA: TGTGCCAGCAGCCCTCCCTCCAGGGGGCTATATAGCAATCAGCCCCAGCATTTT. Translating gives CASSPPSRGLYSNQPQHF. Filled out from reference TRBV7-8 and TRBJ1-5, the complete variable domain reads GAGVSQSPRYKVAKRGQDVALRCDPISGHVSLFWYQQALGQGPEFLTYFQNEAQLDKSGLPSDRFFAERPEGSVSTLKIQRTQQEDSAVYLCASSPPSRGLYSNQPQHFGDGTRLSIL.

This clonotype was detected only a few times. The chain combines TRBV6-1 with TRBJ1-1; D gene ambiguous. V was clipped by 0 bases and J by 4 bases, with 12 bases between them. Germline CDR1 and CDR2: MNHNS and SASEGT. The CDR3 spans 15 residues. CDR3 protein: CASSEAERRATEAFF. The CDR3 region has the DNA TGTGCCAGCAGTGAAGCGGAGAGGCGGGCCACTGAAGCTTTCTTT.

The V gene is TRBV6-5, the J gene TRBJ1-2; TRBD1 might be the D (6 bases). Trimming removed 0 bases from V and 12 bases from J, with 14 bases in between. There are 13 residues in the CDR3. Germline CDR1 is MNHEY and CDR2 is SVGAGI. CDR3 DNA sequence: TGTGCCAGCAGTTACTCCCTCCGGGGGCGAAACACCTTC. Residues: CASSYSLRGRNTF.

This clonotype was picked up a small number of times. The rearrangement links TRBV10-3 to TRBJ2-2; TRBD2 aligns across 9 bases. Per the germline V gene, CDR1 is ENHRY and CDR2 is SYGVKD. V gave up 2 bases and J gave up 3 bases; unmatched junction bases: 4. The CDR3 extends over 16 amino acids. Here the CDR3 DNA reads TGTGCCATCAGTGAGGAGACTAGCGGATACACCGGGGAGCTGTTTTTT. It encodes CAISEETSGYTGELFF.